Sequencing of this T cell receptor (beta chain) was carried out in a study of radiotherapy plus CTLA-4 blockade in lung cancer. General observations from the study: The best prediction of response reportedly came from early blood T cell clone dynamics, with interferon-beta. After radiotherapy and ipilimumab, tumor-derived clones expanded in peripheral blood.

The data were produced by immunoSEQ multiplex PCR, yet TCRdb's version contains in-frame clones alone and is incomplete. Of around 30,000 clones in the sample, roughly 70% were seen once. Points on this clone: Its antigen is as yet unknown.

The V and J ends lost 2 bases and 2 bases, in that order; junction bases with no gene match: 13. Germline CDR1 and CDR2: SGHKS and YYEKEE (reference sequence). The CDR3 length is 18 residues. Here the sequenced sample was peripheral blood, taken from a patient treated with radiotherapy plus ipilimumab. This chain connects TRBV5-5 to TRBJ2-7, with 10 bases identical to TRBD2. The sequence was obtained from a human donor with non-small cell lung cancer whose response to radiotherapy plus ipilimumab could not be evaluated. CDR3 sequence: CASSFGASGRAFPYEQYF. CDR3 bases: TGTGCCAGCAGCTTTGGTGCCAGCGGGAGGGCCTTCCCCTACGAGCAGTACTTC.